This is a list of T cell receptor beta chains from one sample in a study of T-cell reconstitution after alpha-beta-depleted transplantation in children. MiXCR was run by TCRdb on the PCR reads, yielding one entry per CDR3 protein. This table holds approximately 980,000 distinct CDR3 sequences, less than 30% found once. The sequencing here drew on PBMCs, mostly from graft donor cells, taken 360 days after TCRalphabeta/CD19-depleted stem cell transplant. The receptors here all came from a boy younger than two who had a stem cell transplant for SCID, so the T cells may come from the graft donor. Each CDR3 is given with its conserved first and last residue.

v_call,cdr3_length,cdr3_aa
TRBV20-1,16,CSASQPTSGSTDTQYF
TRBV5-5,16,CASSLITSGGTDTQYF
TRBV12-3/TRBV12-4,16,CASTPGGRGSRNEQFF
TRBV6-2/TRBV6-3,14,CASSERLVKGEQFF
TRBV10-3,15,CAIRYAWAPLYGYTF
TRBV5-6,14,CASSIPGLYNEQFF
TRBV5-1,14,CASSLYGEGTEAFF
TRBV29-1,15,CSVEEMAGGTDTQYF
TRBV28,19,CASSFSTLGLAGGPDEQYF
TRBV7-2,14,CASSFQGHLDTQYF
TRBV12-3/TRBV12-4,15,CASRRTGGDTGELFF
TRBV6-2/TRBV6-3,16,CASNEMRQGGNQPQHF
TRBV27,14,CASSSRGQNYGYTF
TRBV20-1,12,CSARGGRDGYTF
TRBV20-1,14,CSARGHDPQGVQYF
TRBV10-1,10,CGRRVYEQYF
TRBV28,15,CASSFGTGGFQPQHF
TRBV15,14,CATSRGGTGNEQYF
TRBV4-3,17,CSSSQGGPTGISYEQYF
TRBV4-1,15,CASSQAEMHPSGQFF
TRBV4-2,18,CASSQGISGQLASYEQYF
TRBV5-1,13,CASGGQTYNEQFF
TRBV19,15,CASAESGGAHNEQFF
TRBV5-1,19,CASSLRTGGLYSGANVLTF
TRBV12-3/TRBV12-4,16,CASSPSGKASGNTIYF
TRBV7-6,14,CASSSRGLNYGYTF
TRBV12-3/TRBV12-4,15,CASSLMAGVSNEQFF
TRBV20-1,13,CSAAQGGTGELFF
TRBV20-1,13,CSAPIDRVYEQYF
TRBV6-5,14,CASSYREGNQPQHF
TRBV5-5,18,CASSFGWLQEDTSYEQYF
TRBV12-3/TRBV12-4,15,CASSSPDRAHTEAFF
TRBV24-1,16,CASSSQTGGSYNEQFF